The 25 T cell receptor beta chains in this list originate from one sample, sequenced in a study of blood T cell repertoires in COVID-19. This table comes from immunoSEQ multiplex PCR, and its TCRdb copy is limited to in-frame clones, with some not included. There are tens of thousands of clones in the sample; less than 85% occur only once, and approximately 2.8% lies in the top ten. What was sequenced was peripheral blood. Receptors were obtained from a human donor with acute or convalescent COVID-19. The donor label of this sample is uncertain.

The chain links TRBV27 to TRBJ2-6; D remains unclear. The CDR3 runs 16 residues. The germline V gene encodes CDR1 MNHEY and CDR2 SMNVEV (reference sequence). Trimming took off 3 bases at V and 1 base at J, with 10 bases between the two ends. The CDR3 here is CASSFLGFSGANVLTF. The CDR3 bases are TGTGCCAGCAGTTTTCTCGGGTTTTCTGGGGCCAACGTCCTGACTTTC.

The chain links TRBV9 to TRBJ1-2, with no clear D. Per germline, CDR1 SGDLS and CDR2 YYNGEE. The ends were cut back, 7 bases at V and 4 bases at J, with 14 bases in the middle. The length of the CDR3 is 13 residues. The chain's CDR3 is CASAVAGTYGYTF. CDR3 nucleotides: TGTGCCAGCGCCGTCGCAGGTACCTATGGCTACACCTTC. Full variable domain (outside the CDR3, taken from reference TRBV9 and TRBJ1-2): DSGVTQTPKHLITATGQRVTLRCSPRSGDLSVYWYQQSLDQGLQFLIQYYNGEERAKGNILERFSAQQFPDLHSELNLSSLELGDSALYFCASAVAGTYGYTFGSGTRLTVV.

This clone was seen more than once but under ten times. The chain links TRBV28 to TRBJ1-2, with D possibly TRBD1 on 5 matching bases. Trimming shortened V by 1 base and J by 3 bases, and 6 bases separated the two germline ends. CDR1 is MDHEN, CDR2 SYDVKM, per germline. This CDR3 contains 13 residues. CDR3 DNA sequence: TGTGCCAGCAGTTTATCAGGGTACTATGGCTACACCTTC. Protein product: CASSLSGYYGYTF.

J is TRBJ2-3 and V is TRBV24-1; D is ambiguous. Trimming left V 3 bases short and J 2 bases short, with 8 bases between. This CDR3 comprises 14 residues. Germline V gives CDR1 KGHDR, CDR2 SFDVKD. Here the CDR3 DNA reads TGTGCCACCAGTGATGCCAGATACACAGATACGCAGTATTTT. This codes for CATSDARYTDTQYF.

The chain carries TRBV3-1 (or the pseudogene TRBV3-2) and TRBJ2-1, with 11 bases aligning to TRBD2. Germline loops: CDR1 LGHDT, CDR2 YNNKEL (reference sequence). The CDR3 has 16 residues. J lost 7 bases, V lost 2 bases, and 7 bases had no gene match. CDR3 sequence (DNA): TGTGCCAGCAGCCAAATTTTCCTAGCGGGGGGAAATGAGCAGTTCTTC. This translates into CASSQIFLAGGNEQFF.

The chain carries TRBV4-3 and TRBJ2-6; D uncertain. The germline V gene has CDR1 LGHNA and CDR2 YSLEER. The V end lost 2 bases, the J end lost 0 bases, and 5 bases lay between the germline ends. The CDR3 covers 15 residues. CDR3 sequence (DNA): TGCGCCAGCAGCCAACTAGTCTCTGGGGCCAACGTCCTGACTTTC. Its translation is CASSQLVSGANVLTF.

The DNA of the CDR3 is TGTGCCAGCAGCTCTCGGGCGGGAGGTTCCTACAATGAGCAGTTCTTC. Encoded protein: CASSSRAGGSYNEQFF. This sequence joins TRBV7-3 and TRBJ2-1, with 8 bases that match TRBD2. The CDR3 consists of 16 residues. The germline CDR1 and CDR2 sequences are SGHTA and FQGTGA. The J segment lost 1 base and the V segment lost 4 bases, leaving 6 bases of the junction unmatched.

The CDR3, as DNA: TGCGCCAGCAGTGAGGAAATAGCGGGAGATACGCAGTATTTT. The encoded protein is CASSEEIAGDTQYF. This chain uses TRBV10-1 with TRBJ2-3; TRBD2 matches 7 bases. The CDR3 has 14 residues. Germline assignment: CDR1 WNHNN and CDR2 SYGVQD (reference sequence). The V gene end was trimmed by 2 bases and the J gene end by 5 bases; junction bases not matched to a gene: 4.

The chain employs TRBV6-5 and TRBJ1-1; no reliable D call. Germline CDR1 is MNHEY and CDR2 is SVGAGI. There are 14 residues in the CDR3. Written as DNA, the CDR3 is TGTGCGACGACTCAAAACTCAGAGACCACTGAAGCTTTCTTT. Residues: CATTQNSETTEAFF.

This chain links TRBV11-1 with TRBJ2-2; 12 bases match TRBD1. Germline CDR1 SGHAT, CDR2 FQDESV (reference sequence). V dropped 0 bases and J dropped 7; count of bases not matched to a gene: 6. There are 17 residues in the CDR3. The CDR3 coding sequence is TGTGCCAGCAGCTTAGCTCCGGGACAGGGGGCTGTCGGGGAGCTGTTTTTT. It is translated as CASSLAPGQGAVGELFF. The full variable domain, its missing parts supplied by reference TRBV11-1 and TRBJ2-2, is EAEVAQSPRYKITEKSQAVAFWCDPISGHATLYWYRQILGQGPELLVQFQDESVVDDSQLPKDRFSAERLKGVDSTLKIQPAELGDSAMYLCASSLAPGQGAVGELFFGEGSRLTVL.

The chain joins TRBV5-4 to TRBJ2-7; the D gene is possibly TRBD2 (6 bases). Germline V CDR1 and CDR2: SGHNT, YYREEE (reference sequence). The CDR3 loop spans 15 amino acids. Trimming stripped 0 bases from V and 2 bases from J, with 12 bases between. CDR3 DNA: TGTGCCAGCAGCTTGGATCTAGCGCGTGCCTACGAGCAGTACTTC. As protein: CASSLDLARAYEQYF.

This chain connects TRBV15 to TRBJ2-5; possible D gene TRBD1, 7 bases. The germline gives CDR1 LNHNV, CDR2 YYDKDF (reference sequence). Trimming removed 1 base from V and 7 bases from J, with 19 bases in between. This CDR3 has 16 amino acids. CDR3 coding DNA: TGTGCCACCAGCAGAGCCCCGACAGGGAGGTTGGGGACCCAGTACTTC. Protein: CATSRAPTGRLGTQYF.

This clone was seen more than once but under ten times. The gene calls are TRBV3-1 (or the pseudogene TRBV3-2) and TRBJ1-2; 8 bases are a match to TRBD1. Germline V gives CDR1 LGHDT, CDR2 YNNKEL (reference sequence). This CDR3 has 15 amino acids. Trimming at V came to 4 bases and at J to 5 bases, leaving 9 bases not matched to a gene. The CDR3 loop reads CASSPGQGGTYGYTF. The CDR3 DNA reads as TGTGCCAGCAGCCCCGGACAGGGAGGAACTTATGGCTACACCTTC.

The CDR3 coding sequence is TGTGCCACCAGCAGAGACCTCGACACAGTGGAAAAACTGTTTTTT. Its protein product is CATSRDLDTVEKLFF. The gene calls are TRBV15 and TRBJ1-4, with D hard to call. Germline lookup yields CDR1 LNHNV and CDR2 YYDKDF (reference sequence). The CDR3 spans 15 residues. V was pared by 0 bases and J by 8 bases, with 13 bases between. The full variable domain, its missing parts supplied by reference TRBV15 and TRBJ1-4, is DAMVIQNPRYQVTQFGKPVTLSCSQTLNHNVMYWYQQKSSQAPKLLFHYYDKDFNNEADTPDNFQSRRPNTSFCFLDIRSPGLGDTAMYLCATSRDLDTVEKLFFGSGTQLSVL.

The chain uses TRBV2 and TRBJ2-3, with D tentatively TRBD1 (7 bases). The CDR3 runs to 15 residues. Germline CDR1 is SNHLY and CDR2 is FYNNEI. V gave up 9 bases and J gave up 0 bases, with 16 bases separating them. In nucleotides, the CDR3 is TGTGCCAGTAGACTAGGGGGACAGAGCACAGATACGCAGTATTTT. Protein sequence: CASRLGGQSTDTQYF.

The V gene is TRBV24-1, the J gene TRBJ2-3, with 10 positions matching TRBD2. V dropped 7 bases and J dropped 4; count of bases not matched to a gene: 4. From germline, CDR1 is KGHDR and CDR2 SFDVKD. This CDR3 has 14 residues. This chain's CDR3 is CATSRAGGADTQYF. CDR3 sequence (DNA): TGTGCCACCAGCCGAGCGGGAGGGGCAGATACGCAGTATTTT.

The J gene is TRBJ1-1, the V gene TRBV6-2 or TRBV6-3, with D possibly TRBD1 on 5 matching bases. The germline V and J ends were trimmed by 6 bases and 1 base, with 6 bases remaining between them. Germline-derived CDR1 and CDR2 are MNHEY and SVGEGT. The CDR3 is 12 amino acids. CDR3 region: CASSGQNTEAFF. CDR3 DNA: TGTGCCAGCAGCGGACAGAACACTGAAGCTTTCTTT.

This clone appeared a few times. The CDR3 loop is CASSYVRGGQGASNQPQHF. CDR3 coding DNA: TGTGCCAGCAGTTATGTTCGCGGGGGACAGGGGGCGAGCAATCAGCCCCAGCATTTT. This chain uses TRBV6-2 or TRBV6-3 with TRBJ1-5, with 12 bases matching TRBD1. The CDR3 loop spans 19 amino acids. Per the germline V gene, CDR1 is MNHEY and CDR2 is SVGEGT. Trimming cost V 3 bases and J 1 base; bases outside gene matches: 10.

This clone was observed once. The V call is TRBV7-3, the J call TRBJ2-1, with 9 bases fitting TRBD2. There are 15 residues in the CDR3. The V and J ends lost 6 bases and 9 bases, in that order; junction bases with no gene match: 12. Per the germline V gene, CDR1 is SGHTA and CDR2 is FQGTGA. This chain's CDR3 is CASSSRSSGSSEQFF. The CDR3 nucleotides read TGTGCCAGCAGTTCCCGTAGTAGCGGGAGTTCTGAGCAGTTCTTC.

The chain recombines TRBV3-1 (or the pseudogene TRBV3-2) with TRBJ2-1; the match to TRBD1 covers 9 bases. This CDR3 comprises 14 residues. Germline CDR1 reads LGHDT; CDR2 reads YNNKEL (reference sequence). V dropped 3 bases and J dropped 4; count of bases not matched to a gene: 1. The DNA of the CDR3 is TGTGCCAGCAGCCAGGGACAGGGATACAATGAGCAGTTCTTC. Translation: CASSQGQGYNEQFF.

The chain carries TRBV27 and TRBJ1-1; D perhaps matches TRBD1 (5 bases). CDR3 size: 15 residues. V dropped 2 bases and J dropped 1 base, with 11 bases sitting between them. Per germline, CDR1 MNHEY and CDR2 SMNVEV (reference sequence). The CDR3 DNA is TGTGCCAGCAGTTTAAGACAGCTGGGGAACACTGAAGCTTTCTTT. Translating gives CASSLRQLGNTEAFF.

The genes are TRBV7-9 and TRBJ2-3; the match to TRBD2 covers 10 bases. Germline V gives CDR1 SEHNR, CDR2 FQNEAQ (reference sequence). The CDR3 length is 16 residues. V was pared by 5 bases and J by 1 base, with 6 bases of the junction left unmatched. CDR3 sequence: CASSPLAGARTDTQYF. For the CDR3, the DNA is TGTGCCAGCAGCCCCCTAGCGGGGGCCCGCACAGATACGCAGTATTTT.

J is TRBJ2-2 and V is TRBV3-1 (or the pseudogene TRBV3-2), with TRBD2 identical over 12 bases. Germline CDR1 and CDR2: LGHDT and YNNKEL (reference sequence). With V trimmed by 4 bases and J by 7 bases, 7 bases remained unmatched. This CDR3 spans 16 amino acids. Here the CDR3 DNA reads TGTGCCAGCAGCCCTCTAGCGGGAGGGCCAGTCGGGGAGCTGTTTTTT. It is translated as CASSPLAGGPVGELFF.

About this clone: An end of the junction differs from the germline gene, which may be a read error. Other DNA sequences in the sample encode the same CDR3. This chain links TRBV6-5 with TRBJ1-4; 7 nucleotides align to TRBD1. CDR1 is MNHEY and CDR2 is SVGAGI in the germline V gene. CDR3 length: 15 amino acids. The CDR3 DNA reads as TGTGCCAGCAGCTACTCGGCAGGGGGAGGTGAAAAACTGTTTTTT. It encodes CASSYSAGGGEKLFF.

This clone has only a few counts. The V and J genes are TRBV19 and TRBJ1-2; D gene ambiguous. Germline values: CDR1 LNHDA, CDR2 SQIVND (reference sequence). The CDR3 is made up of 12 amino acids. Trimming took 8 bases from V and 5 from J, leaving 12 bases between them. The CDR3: CASGRKEYGYTF. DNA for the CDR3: TGTGCCAGTGGCCGGAAGGAGTATGGCTACACCTTC.